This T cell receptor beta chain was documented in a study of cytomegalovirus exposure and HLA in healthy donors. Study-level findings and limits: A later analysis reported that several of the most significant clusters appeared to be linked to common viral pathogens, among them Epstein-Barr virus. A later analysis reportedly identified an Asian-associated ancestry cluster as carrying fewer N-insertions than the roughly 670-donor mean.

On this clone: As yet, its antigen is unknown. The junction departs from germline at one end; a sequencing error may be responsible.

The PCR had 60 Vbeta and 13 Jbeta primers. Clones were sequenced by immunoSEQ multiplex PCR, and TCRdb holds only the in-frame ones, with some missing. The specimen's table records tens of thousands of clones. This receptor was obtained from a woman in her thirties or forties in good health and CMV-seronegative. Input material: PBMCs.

CDR3 protein: CASSYRDSDNEQFF. DNA for the CDR3: TGTGCCAGCAGTTACCGGGACTCCGACAATGAGCAGTTCTTC. The V and J genes are TRBV6-5 and TRBJ2-1; TRBD2 might be the D (6 bases). Germline CDR1 is MNHEY and CDR2 is SVGAGI. The CDR3 is made up of 14 amino acids.